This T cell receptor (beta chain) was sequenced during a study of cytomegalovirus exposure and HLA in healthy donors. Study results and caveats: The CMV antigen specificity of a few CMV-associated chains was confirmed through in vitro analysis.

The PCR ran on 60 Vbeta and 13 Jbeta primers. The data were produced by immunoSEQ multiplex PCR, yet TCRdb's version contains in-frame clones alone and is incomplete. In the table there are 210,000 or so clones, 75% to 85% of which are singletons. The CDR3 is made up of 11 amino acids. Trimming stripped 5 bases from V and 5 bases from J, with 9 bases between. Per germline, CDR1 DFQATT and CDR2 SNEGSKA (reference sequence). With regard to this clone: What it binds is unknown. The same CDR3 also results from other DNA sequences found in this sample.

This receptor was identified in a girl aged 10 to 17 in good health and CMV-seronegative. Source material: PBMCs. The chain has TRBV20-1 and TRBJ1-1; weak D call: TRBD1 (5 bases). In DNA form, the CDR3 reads TGCAGTGCTGCTGGGGGGACTGAAGCTTTCTTT. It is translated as CSAAGGTEAFF.